A selection of T cell receptor beta chains follows, all from one sample in a study of blood T cell repertoires in COVID-19. Libraries were prepared by immunoSEQ multiplex PCR; TCRdb keeps only in-frame clonotypes and omits some of them. Of over 300,000 clones detected, around 86% appear once; the ten largest clones hold 1.5% to 2%. The material sequenced was peripheral blood. The receptors shown here come from a woman between 50 and 59 years old with acute or convalescent COVID-19. Each CDR3 is given without its conserved first and last residue.

v_gene,j_gene,CDR3aa
TRBV28,TRBJ1-4,ASSAGSPGEKLF
TRBV6-6,TRBJ2-2,ASRSGTKNTGELF
TRBV5-4,TRBJ1-6,ASSLGSEHNSPLH
TRBV6-5,TRBJ2-3,ASKSDGGSTDTQY
TRBV27,TRBJ2-2,ASRGLGGVGGELF
TRBV11-2,TRBJ2-1,ASSPQTGNEQF
TRBV7-2,TRBJ2-5,ASSLNSFAPAGGPETQY
TRBV7-2,TRBJ1-3,ASSLEGRLSGNTIY
TRBV28,TRBJ1-1,ASSLGGTGGMNTEAF
TRBV5-6,TRBJ2-7,ASSPGGSGRSYEQY
TRBV4-3,TRBJ1-1,ASSQDGPQNTEAF
TRBV7-2,TRBJ2-7,ASSLAGGSGEQY
TRBV28,TRBJ2-1,ASSPFTAVSYNEQF